This TCR beta chain was profiled in a study of cytomegalovirus exposure and HLA in healthy donors. Whole-study results and caveats: Across all donors, roughly uniform sequencing depth was an assumption of the presence/absence analyses.

Germline assignment: CDR1 ENHRY and CDR2 SYGVKD. The CDR3 contains 13 residues. V lost 0 bases and J 7 bases, leaving 7 bases between the germline ends. Healthy donors of bone marrow made up the group. This clone has a handful of counts. Its antigen is unknown. Amplification used 60 Vbeta primers and 13 Jbeta primers. Repertoires were generated with immunoSEQ multiplex PCR, while TCRdb's copy carries only in-frame clones and drops some. This table has fewer than 120,000 clones, around 79% appearing once. V usage is TRBV10-3 and J usage is TRBJ1-5, with D uncertain. The TCR sequence derives from a woman aged 30 to 39 in good health and CMV-seronegative. The sequenced material came from PBMCs. In DNA form, the CDR3 reads TGTGCCATCAGTGAGTCGATCTACCAGCCCCAGCATTTT. Its translation is CAISESIYQPQHF.